This T cell receptor (beta chain) was documented in a study of molecular identifiers for immune sequencing clone quantification. Whole-study context: Replicates split RNA from approximately 22,000 or 94,000 naive CD8 cells five ways, and the researchers sequenced four portions.

General study findings and limits: Detecting spiked Jurkat TCR RNA from one cell among 950,000 to 1,000,000 naive cells was reportedly possible.

Previously described methods and listed TCR primers produced bulk TCR libraries. TCRdb fed the PCR reads into MiXCR, producing one record per CDR3 protein. The sample has tens of thousands of distinct CDR3 sequences; 20% to 25% are singletons. This clonotype has a handful of counts. Its antigen is undetermined. Germline V gene data show CDR1 as SEHNR and CDR2 as FQNEAQ (reference sequence). V lost 4 bases, J lost 0 bases, and 8 bases stayed unmatched. The CDR3 loop spans 16 amino acids. The receptor comes from a human donor in good health. Some libraries in this study had Jurkat cell RNA spiked in. The specimen sequenced was naive CD8+ T cells from blood, with Jurkat cell RNA spiked in. Subset: FACS-sorted CD8+CD4-CCR7+CD45RA+ naive T cells. The chain carries TRBV7-9 and TRBJ2-7; the match to TRBD1 covers 8 bases. The CDR3 region is CASSYPRTGSSYEQYF. CDR3 sequence (DNA): TGTGCCAGCAGCTACCCCAGGACAGGGAGCTCCTACGAGCAGTACTTC.